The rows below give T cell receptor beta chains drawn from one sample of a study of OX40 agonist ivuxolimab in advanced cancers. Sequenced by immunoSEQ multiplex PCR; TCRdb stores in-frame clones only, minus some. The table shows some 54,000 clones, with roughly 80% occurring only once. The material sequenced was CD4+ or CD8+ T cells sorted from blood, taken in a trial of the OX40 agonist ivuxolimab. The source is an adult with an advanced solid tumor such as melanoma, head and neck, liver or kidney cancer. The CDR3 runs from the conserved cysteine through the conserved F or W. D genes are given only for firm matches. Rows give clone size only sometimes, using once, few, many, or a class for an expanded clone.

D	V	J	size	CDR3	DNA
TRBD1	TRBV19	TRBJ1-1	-	CATRPDRDTEAFF	TGTGCCACACGCCCTGACAGGGACACTGAAGCTTTCTTT
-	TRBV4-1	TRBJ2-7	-	CASSQGLSGRGEQYF	TGCGCCAGCAGCCAAGGACTAAGTGGCCGGGGTGAGCAGTACTTC
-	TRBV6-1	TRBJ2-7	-	CASYLDSSSYEQYF	TGTGCCAGCTACCTAGATAGTTCCTCCTACGAGCAGTACTTC
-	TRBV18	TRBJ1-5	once	CASSPSGDSNQPQHF	TGTGCCAGCTCACCGTCGGGAGATAGCAATCAGCCCCAGCATTTT
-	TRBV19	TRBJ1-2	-	CASSKDYHGYTF	TGTGCCAGTAGTAAGGATTACCATGGCTACACCTTC
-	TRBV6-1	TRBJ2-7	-	CATTPAYEQYF	TGTGCCACGACCCCAGCCTACGAGCAGTACTTC
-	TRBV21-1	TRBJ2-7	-	CASSKAWASYEQYF	TGTGCCAGCAGCAAAGCGTGGGCGTCCTACGAGCAGTACTTC
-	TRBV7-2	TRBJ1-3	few	CASSFNPSSGNTIYF	TGTGCCAGCAGCTTTAATCCTAGCTCTGGAAACACCATATATTTT
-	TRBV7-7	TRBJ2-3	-	CASSLRGGVADTQYF	TGTGCCAGCAGCTTAAGAGGGGGGGTCGCAGATACGCAGTATTTT
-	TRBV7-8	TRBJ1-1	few	CASSLRSENTEAFF	TGTGCCAGCAGCTTACGGTCAGAGAACACTGAAGCTTTCTTT
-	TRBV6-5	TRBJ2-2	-	CASSSTGNTGELFF	TGTGCCAGCAGTTCCACAGGGAACACCGGGGAGCTGTTTTTT